The 32 T cell receptor beta chains given below trace back to one sample, sequenced in a study of naive and memory T cell subsets. TCR cDNA received a 3' ligated oligonucleotide that carried a UMI. Ligated cDNA underwent four rounds of PCR with nested alpha and beta constant region primers and SP2. MiXCR was run by TCRdb on the UMI-ligation and nested PCR reads, yielding one entry per CDR3 protein. The sample records more than 20,000 distinct CDR3 sequences, 4% to 6.5% being singletons. Sequenced: blood. Receptor source: an adult in good health.

This clonotype was recorded at least ten times. This chain joins TRBV6-2 or TRBV6-3 and TRBJ2-6; D gene uncertain. Trimming took off 8 bases at V and 0 bases at J, with 5 bases between the two ends. The germline gives CDR1 MNHEY, CDR2 SVGEGT. The CDR3 totals 13 residues. This CDR3 is CASGNSGANVLTF. For the CDR3, the DNA is TGTGCCAGCGGGAACTCTGGGGCCAACGTCCTGACTTTC.

This clonotype has ten or more counts. This chain links TRBV7-8 with TRBJ2-1, with 8 bases identical to TRBD2. This CDR3 region has 16 residues. Germline trimming cut 5 bases from V and 3 bases from J; bases unmatched to any gene: 9. Germline V lookup: CDR1 SGHVS, CDR2 FQNEAQ. This chain's CDR3 is CASSPITSGVYNEQFF. Here the CDR3 DNA reads TGTGCCAGCAGCCCGATAACTAGCGGAGTCTACAATGAGCAGTTCTTC.

This clonotype was counted many times. V and J are TRBV13 and TRBJ1-1, with TRBD1 identical over 8 bases. CDR1 is PRHDT and CDR2 is FYEKMQ in the germline V gene (reference sequence). The ends lost 5 bases at V and 1 base at J; junction bases unmatched: 3. This CDR3 has 14 amino acids. CDR3 nucleotide sequence: TGTGCCAGCAGCGGAGGGACAGGGAACACTGAAGCTTTCTTT. Translating gives CASSGGTGNTEAFF.

Ten or more counts support this clonotype. The chain uses TRBV28 and TRBJ2-3, with TRBD1 matching over 7 bases. This CDR3 comprises 14 residues. Germline lookup yields CDR1 MDHEN and CDR2 SYDVKM. Germline trimming cut 9 bases from V and 0 bases from J; bases unmatched to any gene: 6. CDR3 sequence (DNA): TGTGCCAGTTCGCCGGGACAGAGCACAGATACGCAGTATTTT. This gives the protein CASSPGQSTDTQYF.

This clonotype was seen ten or more times. V is TRBV11-2 and J is TRBJ2-7; D gene ambiguous. Germline V CDR1 and CDR2: SGHAT, FQNNGV. This CDR3 contains 13 residues. V gave up 1 base and J gave up 3 bases, with 7 bases separating them. In nucleotides, the CDR3 is TGTGCCAGCAGCTTAGGTACTCTCTACGAGCAGTACTTC. As protein: CASSLGTLYEQYF.

This chain joins TRBV11-2 and TRBJ1-1; D remains unclear. The CDR3 runs to 13 residues. From germline, CDR1 is SGHAT and CDR2 FQNNGV. V was clipped by 5 bases and J by 11 bases, with 18 bases between them. Here the CDR3 reads CASSLRSGPLAFF. CDR3 in DNA: TGTGCCAGCAGCCTCCGGTCAGGACCCTTGGCTTTCTTT.

In this sample, this clonotype turned up many times. The chain uses TRBV10-3 and TRBJ1-1; TRBD1 agrees at 8 bases. Trimming cost V 0 bases and J 1 base; bases outside gene matches: 7. The CDR3 has 17 amino acids. CDR1 is ENHRY, CDR2 SYGVKD, per germline. The CDR3 DNA sequence: TGTGCCATCAGTGAGTCGGGCAGGGGGCCCCCGAACACTGAAGCTTTCTTT. This encodes CAISESGRGPPNTEAFF.

This clonotype was seen at least ten times. The chain recombines TRBV2 with TRBJ2-1, with a possible D match to TRBD1 (6 bases). V was clipped by 7 bases and J by 3 bases, with 16 bases between them. CDR1 SNHLY and CDR2 FYNNEI come from the germline V gene. CDR3 length: 15 residues. For the CDR3, the DNA is TGTGCCAGCATGGGGGCGGCGGATCTCTACAATGAGCAGTTCTTC. This gives the protein CASMGAADLYNEQFF.

This clonotype was counted many times. This rearrangement joins TRBV12-3 or TRBV12-4 to TRBJ2-1; 8 bases line up with TRBD2. The trim removed 1 base at V and 8 bases at J, leaving 7 bases unmatched. The CDR3 runs 15 residues. The CDR3 sequence is CASSLDGGRRDEQFF. In DNA, the CDR3 is TGTGCCAGCAGTTTAGATGGCGGGAGGAGAGATGAGCAGTTCTTC.

The sample holds many counts of this clonotype. V gene TRBV7-2 combines with J gene TRBJ2-2, with D possibly matching TRBD2 (5 bases). V was cut by 5 bases and J by 4 bases, with 11 bases left in between. Germline CDR1 and CDR2: SGHTA and FQGNSA. The CDR3 consists of 14 residues. The CDR3 here is CASSAAAGTGELFF. The CDR3 DNA sequence: TGTGCCAGCAGCGCCGCCGCGGGCACCGGGGAGCTGTTTTTT.

The chain recombines TRBV3-1 with TRBJ2-7, with TRBD1 matching over 8 bases. The junction had 6 bases not matched to a gene; V was cut back by 3 bases and J by 2 bases. There are 15 residues in the CDR3. CDR1 is LGHDT and CDR2 is YNNKEL in the germline V gene (reference sequence). The CDR3 here is CASSHSRDRTYEQYF. CDR3 sequence (DNA): TGTGCCAGCAGCCACTCCCGGGACAGGACCTACGAGCAGTACTTC.

This clonotype was detected many times. The chain carries TRBV7-9 and TRBJ1-2; D gene unclear. V was clipped by 0 bases and J by 4 bases, with 15 bases between them. The CDR3 loop spans 16 amino acids. Per germline, CDR1 SEHNR and CDR2 FQNEAQ (reference sequence). This CDR3 reads CASSLALENAGYGYTF. DNA for the CDR3: TGTGCCAGCAGCTTAGCGTTAGAGAACGCCGGCTATGGCTACACCTTC.

This clonotype has a count of ten or more. The rearrangement uses TRBV6-5 and TRBJ2-7, with D perhaps TRBD1 or TRBD2 (7 bases each). Germline-derived CDR1 and CDR2 are MNHEY and SVGAGI. CDR3 size: 15 residues. The germline V and J ends were trimmed by 2 bases and 5 bases, with 16 bases remaining between them. As DNA, the CDR3 is TGTGCCAGCAGTTACCAGGGGGGGGCGATGGACGAGCAGTACTTC. Protein: CASSYQGGAMDEQYF.

This clonotype was detected ten times or more. V usage is TRBV20-1 and J usage is TRBJ1-5, with a tentative D call TRBD1 (5 bases). Germline assignment: CDR1 DFQATT and CDR2 SNEGSKA (reference sequence). V lost 2 bases and J 1 base, leaving 9 bases between the germline ends. The CDR3 is 14 residues long. The CDR3 here is CSARPGSSNQPQHF. The CDR3 DNA sequence: TGCAGTGCTAGACCAGGGTCCAGCAATCAGCCCCAGCATTTT.

This clonotype was observed many times. CDR3 residues: CASSVEAGTSGETQYF. DNA for the CDR3: TGTGCCAGCAGCGTAGAAGCGGGGACTAGCGGAGAGACCCAGTACTTC. V usage is TRBV9 and J usage is TRBJ2-5, with 11 bases that match TRBD2. The CDR3 runs to 16 residues. V gave up 0 bases and J gave up 4 bases; unmatched junction bases: 5. Germline V gene sequence: CDR1 SGDLS, CDR2 YYNGEE.

This clonotype was seen repeatedly, ten times or more. The rearrangement joins TRBV6-2 or TRBV6-3 to TRBJ2-5; D ambiguous. The length of the CDR3 is 13 residues. The V gene lost 6 bases and the J gene lost 7 bases, with 15 bases spanning the gap. Germline V gene sequence: CDR1 MNHEY, CDR2 SVGEGT. The CDR3 region is CASRLTSTGTQYF. The CDR3 DNA reads TGTGCCAGCAGACTTACCTCGACCGGGACCCAGTACTTC.

The sample holds many counts of this clonotype. J is TRBJ2-1 and V is TRBV11-2, with 7 bases matching TRBD1. The CDR3 is made up of 16 amino acids. V lost 3 bases, J lost 4 bases, and 9 bases stayed unmatched. CDR1 is SGHAT and CDR2 is FQNNGV in the germline V gene. In DNA, the CDR3 is TGTGCCAGCAGCTTTCAGCCGGGACAGATATACAATGAGCAGTTCTTC. It encodes CASSFQPGQIYNEQFF.

This clonotype was picked up many times. CDR3 sequence: CASSSRLAGSSYEQYF. The CDR3, as DNA: TGTGCCAGCAGCTCCCGACTAGCGGGGAGCTCCTACGAGCAGTACTTC. This sequence joins TRBV13 and TRBJ2-7; 11 nucleotides agree with TRBD2. Trimming removed 4 bases from V and 0 bases from J; junction bases left unmatched: 5. The germline gives CDR1 PRHDT, CDR2 FYEKMQ (reference sequence). This CDR3 has 16 amino acids.

This chain joins TRBV10-3 and TRBJ2-7; the D is unclear. Trimming removed 0 bases at V and 0 bases at J, with 12 bases between. The CDR3 loop spans 16 amino acids. Germline assignment: CDR1 ENHRY and CDR2 SYGVKD. The CDR3 sequence: CAISESWQRSSYEQYF. The CDR3 DNA follows: TGTGCCATCAGTGAGTCCTGGCAAAGGAGCTCCTACGAGCAGTACTTC.

This clonotype was seen only a few times. The chain employs TRBV5-4 and TRBJ1-1, with D maybe TRBD1 (6 bases). The CDR3 extends over 14 amino acids. Trimming took 4 bases from V and 4 from J, leaving 14 bases between them. Germline-derived CDR1 and CDR2 are SGHNT and YYREEE (reference sequence). CDR3 residues: CASSRTGIRTEAFF. The CDR3 DNA sequence: TGTGCCAGCAGCCGAACAGGGATACGCACTGAAGCTTTCTTT. Looking up the rest from reference TRBV5-4 and TRBJ1-1 gives the full variable domain: ETGVTQSPTHLIKTRGQQVTLRCSSQSGHNTVSWYQQALGQGPQFIFQYYREEENGRGNFPPRFSGLQFPNYSSELNVNALELDDSALYLCASSRTGIRTEAFFGQGTRLTVV.

This clonotype was counted ten times or more. This rearrangement joins TRBV20-1 to TRBJ1-4; the match to TRBD1 covers 7 bases. The CDR3 totals 16 residues. With V trimmed by 3 bases and J by 0 bases, 7 bases remained unmatched. Germline V gene data show CDR1 as DFQATT and CDR2 as SNEGSKA (reference sequence). Written as DNA, the CDR3 is TGCAGTGCTAGTCTGGGACAGCCTGCAACTAATGAAAAACTGTTTTTT. The encoded protein is CSASLGQPATNEKLFF.

This clonotype was recorded many times. The chain joins TRBV20-1 to TRBJ2-1; tentative D call: TRBD2 (5 bases). CDR3 length: 13 amino acids. The germline V gene has CDR1 DFQATT and CDR2 SNEGSKA (reference sequence). Trimming took 5 bases from V and 3 from J, leaving 11 bases between them. In nucleotides, the CDR3 is TGCAGTGCTGTACTCCGGGACTACAATGAGCAGTTCTTC. As protein: CSAVLRDYNEQFF.

This clonotype appeared many times. The V call is TRBV27, the J call TRBJ2-2, with 7 bases aligning to TRBD1. The germline V gene has CDR1 MNHEY and CDR2 SMNVEV (reference sequence). CDR3 length: 16 amino acids. The J segment lost 1 base and the V segment lost 4 bases, leaving 6 bases of the junction unmatched. The CDR3 loop is CASSSAGGENTGELFF. The CDR3 DNA is TGTGCCAGCAGTTCCGCAGGGGGAGAGAACACCGGGGAGCTGTTTTTT.

This clonotype was picked up many times. This chain connects TRBV29-1 to TRBJ2-1; unclear D gene. Germline V gives CDR1 SQVTM, CDR2 ANQGSEA. V lost 6 bases to trimming and J lost 5 bases, with 14 bases between them. This CDR3 is built from 13 residues. The CDR3 loop is CSVRTGRDNEQFF. The CDR3 coding sequence is TGCAGCGTCCGGACCGGTCGGGACAATGAGCAGTTCTTC.

The J gene is TRBJ2-7, the V gene TRBV6-2 or TRBV6-3; TRBD2 matches 7 bases. V lost 2 bases and J lost 3; bases outside the gene matches: 7. The CDR3 is made up of 15 amino acids. From germline, CDR1 is MNHEY and CDR2 SVGEGT. As DNA, the CDR3 is TGTGCCAGCAGTTACGACAGCGGGGATTACTACGAGCAGTACTTC. It codes for CASSYDSGDYYEQYF.

This clonotype was found many times. This chain uses TRBV29-1 with TRBJ1-5; D is undetermined. This CDR3 contains 13 residues. Trimming left V 7 bases short and J 0 bases short, with 10 bases between. Germline CDR1 and CDR2: SQVTM and ANQGSEA. This CDR3 is CSARENSNQPQHF. CDR3 bases: TGCAGCGCTAGAGAAAATAGCAATCAGCCCCAGCATTTT.

The table lists this clonotype with many counts. The chain uses TRBV3-1 and TRBJ2-7; TRBD2 agrees at 13 bases. The V gene end was trimmed by 5 bases and the J gene end by 3 bases; junction bases not matched to a gene: 7. This CDR3 region has 16 residues. The germline gives CDR1 LGHDT, CDR2 YNNKEL (reference sequence). This CDR3 reads CASSYGLAGVHYEQYF. DNA of the CDR3: TGTGCCAGCAGCTACGGACTAGCGGGAGTCCACTACGAGCAGTACTTC.

The table lists this clonotype with many counts. The rearrangement links TRBV29-1 to TRBJ1-3, with D possibly matching TRBD1 (5 bases). The CDR3 contains 14 residues. The germline gives CDR1 SQVTM, CDR2 ANQGSEA. Trimming took off 6 bases at V and 2 bases at J, with 14 bases between the two ends. The CDR3 sequence is CSVAGRVPGNTIYF. CDR3 DNA: TGCAGCGTCGCGGGCAGGGTCCCTGGAAACACCATATATTTT. Using reference TRBV29-1 and TRBJ1-3 for the parts outside the CDR3, the full variable domain is SAVISQKPSRDICQRGTSLTIQCQVDSQVTMMFWYRQQPGQSLTLIATANQGSEATYESGFVIDKFPISRPNLTFSTLTVSNMSPEDSSIYLCSVAGRVPGNTIYFGEGSWLTVV.

This clonotype was recorded at least ten times. The chain couples TRBV5-1 to TRBJ2-7; 14 nucleotides line up with TRBD2. Germline values: CDR1 SGHRS, CDR2 YFSETQ. The junction had 6 bases not matched to a gene; V was cut back by 7 bases and J by 0 bases. The CDR3 spans 16 residues. The CDR3 DNA follows: TGCGCCAGCGGACTAGCGGGAGGACCCAGCTCCTACGAGCAGTACTTC. Amino acids: CASGLAGGPSSYEQYF. Filled out from reference TRBV5-1 and TRBJ2-7, the complete variable domain reads KAGVTQTPRYLIKTRGQQVTLSCSPISGHRSVSWYQQTPGQGLQFLFEYFSETQRNKGNFPGRFSGRQFSNSRSEMNVSTLELGDSALYLCASGLAGGPSSYEQYFGPGTRLTVT.

This clonotype has ten or more counts. The chain recombines TRBV30 with TRBJ1-1, with TRBD1 matching over 7 bases. The ends lost 5 bases at V and 1 base at J; junction bases unmatched: 13. Germline-derived CDR1 and CDR2 are GTSNPN and SVGIG (reference sequence). The CDR3 runs 16 residues. The chain's CDR3 is CAWGGQPPVRNTEAFF. The DNA for the CDR3 is TGTGCCTGGGGGGGACAGCCCCCGGTTCGGAACACTGAAGCTTTCTTT.

This clonotype was seen repeatedly, ten times or more. The genes are TRBV4-1 and TRBJ1-3, with 9 bases fitting TRBD1. This CDR3 is built from 15 residues. Germline assignment: CDR1 MGHRA and CDR2 YSYEKL. Trimming at V came to 7 bases and at J to 4 bases, leaving 8 bases not matched to a gene. CDR3 DNA: TGCGCCAGCAAAAGGACAGGGGACATCGGAAACACCATATATTTT. Amino acids: CASKRTGDIGNTIYF.

This clonotype was recorded many times. DNA for the CDR3: TGTGCCAGCTCACCACAGAACAGCGTGAACACTGAAGCTTTCTTT. This encodes CASSPQNSVNTEAFF. The rearrangement links TRBV18 to TRBJ1-1; D unclear. Trimming took off 1 base at V and 0 bases at J, with 9 bases between the two ends. Germline CDR1 KGHSH, CDR2 LQKENI. CDR3 size: 15 residues. The full variable domain, its missing parts supplied by reference TRBV18 and TRBJ1-1, is NAGVMQNPRHLVRRRGQEARLRCSPMKGHSHVYWYRQLPEEGLKFMVYLQKENIIDESGMPKERFSAEFPKEGPSILRIQQVVRGDSAAYFCASSPQNSVNTEAFFGQGTRLTVV.